This T cell receptor (beta chain) was identified in a study of OX40 agonist ivuxolimab in advanced cancers. The wider study: Intravenous ivuxolimab at 0.01 to 10 mg/kg was given to patients every 2 weeks.

V was pared by 4 bases and J by 8 bases, with 13 bases of the junction left unmatched. Germline V lookup: CDR1 KGHSY, CDR2 FQNENV. The CDR3 totals 15 residues. The assay was immunoSEQ multiplex PCR, and TCRdb's table has in-frame clones only and misses some. The top ten hold about 0.31% of the sample, which has about 160,000 clones, 90% to 95% seen once. Anyone with autoimmune disease history or systemic immunosuppression was excluded. The TCR sequence derives from an adult with an advanced solid tumor such as melanoma, head and neck, liver or kidney cancer. Specimen: CD4+ or CD8+ T cells sorted from blood, collected in a trial of the OX40 agonist ivuxolimab. V gene TRBV16 combines with J gene TRBJ1-1; 7 bases line up with TRBD1. CDR3 coding DNA: TGTGCCAGCAGCCCTTACAGGGGCCAGAGCGAGGAAGCTTTCTTT. It encodes CASSPYRGQSEEAFF.